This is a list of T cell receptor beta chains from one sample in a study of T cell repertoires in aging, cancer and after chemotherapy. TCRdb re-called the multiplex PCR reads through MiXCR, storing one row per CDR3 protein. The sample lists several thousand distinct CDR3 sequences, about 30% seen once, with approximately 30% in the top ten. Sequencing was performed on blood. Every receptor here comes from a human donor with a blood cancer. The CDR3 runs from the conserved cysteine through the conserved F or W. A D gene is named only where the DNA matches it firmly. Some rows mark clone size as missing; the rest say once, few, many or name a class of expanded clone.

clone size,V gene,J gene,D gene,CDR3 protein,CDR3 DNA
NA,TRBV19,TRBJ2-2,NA,CASSIRPGASTGELFF,TGTGCCAGTAGTATACGTCCAGGGGCGAGTACCGGGGAGCTGTTTTTT
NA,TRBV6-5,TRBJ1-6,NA,CASSHRSNGFSPLHF,TGTGCCAGCAGCCACCGGTCCAACGGCTTTTCACCCCTCCACTTT
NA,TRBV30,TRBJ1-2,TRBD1,CASARRTGYYGYTF,TGTGCCAGTGCCCGACGGACAGGGTACTATGGCTACACCTTC
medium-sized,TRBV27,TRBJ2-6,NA,CASSSGANVLTF,TGTGCCAGCAGTTCTGGGGCCAACGTCCTGACTTTC
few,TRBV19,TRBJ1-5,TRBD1,CASNAGGSSQPQHF,TGTGCCAGTAACGCAGGGGGCTCCAGTCAGCCCCAGCATTTT
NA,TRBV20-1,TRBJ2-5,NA,CSASVPGVKETQYF,TGCAGTGCCAGCGTTCCAGGGGTAAAAGAGACCCAGTACTTC
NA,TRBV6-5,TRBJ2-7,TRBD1,CASSYPLTGAGYEQYF,TGTGCCAGCAGTTACCCCTTGACAGGGGCGGGGTACGAGCAGTACTTC
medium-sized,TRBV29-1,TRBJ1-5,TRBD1,CSVATGANQPQHF,TGCAGCGTGGCAACAGGGGCCAATCAGCCCCAGCATTTT
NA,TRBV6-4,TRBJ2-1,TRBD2,CASSGSGGFLYNKQFF,TGTGCCAGCAGCGGTAGCGGGGGGTTCCTCTACAATAAGCAGTTCTTC
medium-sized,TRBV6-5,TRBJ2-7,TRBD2,CASSYSSSGTYEQYF,TGTGCCAGCAGTTACTCGTCTAGCGGTACCTACGAGCAGTACTTC
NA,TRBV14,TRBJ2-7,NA,CASSHGYPYEQYF,TGTGCCAGCAGCCACGGATATCCCTACGAGCAGTACTTC
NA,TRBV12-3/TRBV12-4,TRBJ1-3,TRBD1,CASSWGQPFTKNTIYF,TGTGCCAGCAGTTGGGGACAGCCCTTTACTAAAAACACCATATATTTT
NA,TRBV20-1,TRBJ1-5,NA,CSARDPQRGRNQPQHF,TGCAGTGCTAGAGATCCTCAACGGGGACGGAATCAGCCCCAGCATTTT
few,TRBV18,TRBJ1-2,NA,CASSEQANYGYTF,TGTGCCAGCTCAGAGCAGGCTAACTATGGCTACACCTTC
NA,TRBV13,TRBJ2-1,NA,CASSLPGHTYYEQFF,TGTGCCAGCAGCTTACCGGGACATACTTACTACGAGCAGTTCTTC
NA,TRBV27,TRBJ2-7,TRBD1,CASSFGTEGNEQYF,TGTGCCAGCAGTTTCGGGACAGAGGGCAACGAGCAGTACTTC
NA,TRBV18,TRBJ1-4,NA,CASSGGLREKLFF,TGTGCCAGCTCGGGGGGTCTGCGGGAAAAACTGTTTTTT
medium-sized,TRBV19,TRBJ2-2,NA,CATPRRDNTGELFF,TGTGCCACCCCACGACGGGACAACACCGGGGAGCTGTTTTTT
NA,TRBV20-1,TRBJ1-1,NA,CSARESRLYTEAFF,TGCAGTGCTCGAGAGTCCCGATTGTACACTGAAGCTTTCTTT
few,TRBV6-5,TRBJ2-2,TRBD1,CASSRLTGMNTGELFF,TGTGCCAGCAGCCGCCTGACAGGGATGAACACCGGGGAGCTGTTTTTT
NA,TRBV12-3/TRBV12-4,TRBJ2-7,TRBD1,CASRLGQGSDEQYF,TGTGCCAGCAGGCTCGGACAGGGGAGCGACGAGCAGTACTTC
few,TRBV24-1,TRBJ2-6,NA,CATAPDAPSGANVLTF,TGTGCCACCGCCCCGGACGCGCCCTCTGGGGCCAACGTCCTGACTTTC
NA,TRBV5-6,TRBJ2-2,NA,CASSSTRWDTGELFF,TGTGCCAGCAGCTCGACTAGGTGGGACACCGGGGAGCTGTTTTTT
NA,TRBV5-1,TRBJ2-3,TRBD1,CASSTTGQGTDTQYF,TGCGCCAGCAGCACGACAGGGCAAGGGACAGATACGCAGTATTTT
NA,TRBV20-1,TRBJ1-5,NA,CSASNRRDQPQHF,TGCAGTGCTAGTAACAGGAGGGATCAGCCCCAGCATTTT